This entry features one T cell receptor (beta chain) sequence. Antigen: not known. This table comes from immunoSEQ multiplex PCR, and its TCRdb copy is limited to in-frame clones, with some not included. This table holds some 450,000 clones, less than 95% found once. The data were obtained in a study of Ad26.COV2.S vaccination and SARS-CoV-2 variants. Study observations and caveats: Comparability of non-spike TCR breadth was observed across vaccine and placebo recipients. Reports say spike-specific CD8+ and CD4+ T cell responses covered substantial breadth after vaccination. Responses of T cells in total may have been underestimated by the TCR breadth and depth analyses.

Sample treatment: around 19 received Ad26.COV2.S at low or high dose, single or two shots; 5 received placebo; per-sample allocation not given. Sampling was performed 63 days after the first vaccine or placebo injection. Germline-derived CDR1 and CDR2 are LGHDT and YNNKEL (reference sequence). The CDR3 length is 15 residues. Between the trimmed V and J ends, which lost 4 bases and 1 base, there was a span of 13 bases. The TCR comes from a person aged 18-60 years who received the Ad26.COV2.S COVID-19 vaccine or a placebo. The chain joins TRBV3-1 (or the pseudogene TRBV3-2) to TRBJ1-1, with D possibly TRBD1 on 6 matching bases. This specimen was peripheral blood, taken in a trial of Ad26.COV2.S vaccine versus placebo. CDR3 DNA sequence: TGTGCCAGCAGCCTTGGGGGGCGAGGGAACACTGAAGCTTTCTTT. It yields the protein CASSLGGRGNTEAFF.